These T cell receptor beta chains were read from a single sample in a study of brain T cells in children with intractable seizures. Here immunoSEQ multiplex PCR was the method, and the copy in TCRdb shows in-frame clones only, minus some. This sample carries approximately 330,000 clones, about 93% of them seen once, and the ten largest clones take under 7%. The sample here was peripheral blood, taken approximately 5 months after surgery. The origin of the receptors is a boy less than two years old with tuberous sclerosis and intractable seizures. CDR3s include the opening cysteine and the closing phenylalanine or tryptophan. The order of the fields is clone size, D gene, J gene, V gene, CDR3 protein, CDR3 DNA. The D gene is left open where the match is weak. Expanded clones are given a class, and other clones once, few, many or no size at all.

abundance: few
d_gene: TRBD1
j_gene: TRBJ1-2
v_gene: TRBV6-1
CDR3aa: CASSEPGQGTHYGYTF
CDR3nt: TGTGCCAGCAGTGAACCGGGACAGGGAACGCACTATGGCTACACCTTC

abundance: NA
d_gene: TRBD1
j_gene: TRBJ1-4
v_gene: TRBV27
CDR3aa: CASSLGQGVEKLFF
CDR3nt: TGTGCCAGCAGTTTGGGACAGGGGGTTGAAAAACTGTTTTTT

abundance: NA
d_gene: TRBD2
j_gene: TRBJ2-1
v_gene: TRBV13
CDR3aa: CASSPKAGGLYNEQFF
CDR3nt: TGTGCCAGCAGCCCGAAAGCGGGGGGCCTCTACAATGAGCAGTTCTTC

abundance: NA
d_gene: NA
j_gene: TRBJ1-1
v_gene: TRBV6-5
CDR3aa: CASTPRGSLYTEAFF
CDR3nt: TGTGCCAGCACCCCAAGAGGATCCTTGTACACTGAAGCTTTCTTT

abundance: NA
d_gene: TRBD1
j_gene: TRBJ1-4
v_gene: TRBV4-2
CDR3aa: CASSQGQVATNEKLFF
CDR3nt: TGTGCCAGCAGCCAGGGACAGGTTGCAACTAATGAAAAACTGTTTTTT

abundance: NA
d_gene: NA
j_gene: TRBJ2-3
v_gene: TRBV9
CDR3aa: CASSVEDLSTDTQYF
CDR3nt: TGTGCCAGCAGCGTGGAAGACCTTAGCACAGATACGCAGTATTTT

abundance: once
d_gene: NA
j_gene: TRBJ2-5
v_gene: TRBV4-2
CDR3aa: CASSQEGVSRKETQYF
CDR3nt: TGTGCCAGCAGCCAGGAGGGCGTTTCAAGGAAAGAGACCCAGTACTTC

abundance: NA
d_gene: TRBD1
j_gene: TRBJ2-7
v_gene: TRBV4-1
CDR3aa: CASSQAVDREYPYEQYF
CDR3nt: TGCGCCAGCAGCCAAGCCGTGGACAGGGAGTACCCCTACGAGCAGTACTTC

abundance: once
d_gene: TRBD2
j_gene: TRBJ2-3
v_gene: TRBV5-1
CDR3aa: CASSWGTSGYSTDTQYF
CDR3nt: TGCGCCAGCAGCTGGGGGACTAGCGGGTATAGCACAGATACGCAGTATTTT

abundance: NA
d_gene: NA
j_gene: TRBJ1-5
v_gene: TRBV2
CDR3aa: CASSERKNQPQHF
CDR3nt: TGTGCCAGCAGTGAAAGAAAGAATCAGCCCCAGCATTTT

abundance: NA
d_gene: NA
j_gene: TRBJ1-2
v_gene: TRBV10-3
CDR3aa: CAISDPRGWPGYTF
CDR3nt: TGTGCCATCAGTGACCCGAGGGGGTGGCCCGGCTACACCTTC

abundance: once
d_gene: NA
j_gene: TRBJ2-7
v_gene: TRBV11-2
CDR3aa: CASSPALLLPYEQYF
CDR3nt: TGTGCCAGCAGCCCCGCCCTACTGCTCCCCTACGAGCAGTACTTC

abundance: NA
d_gene: NA
j_gene: TRBJ2-7
v_gene: TRBV5-4
CDR3aa: CASSLKAGSYEQYF
CDR3nt: TGTGCCAGCAGCTTGAAGGCGGGTTCCTACGAGCAGTACTTC

abundance: NA
d_gene: NA
j_gene: TRBJ1-5
v_gene: TRBV30
CDR3aa: CAWSLTGGLQPQHF
CDR3nt: TGTGCCTGGAGTCTTACGGGGGGCTTGCAGCCCCAGCATTTT

abundance: NA
d_gene: NA
j_gene: TRBJ1-5
v_gene: TRBV19
CDR3aa: CASGLNQPQHF
CDR3nt: TGTGCCAGTGGCTTGAATCAGCCCCAGCATTTT

abundance: NA
d_gene: NA
j_gene: TRBJ1-5
v_gene: TRBV27
CDR3aa: CASSLRSNQPQHF
CDR3nt: TGTGCCAGCAGTTTACGAAGTAATCAGCCCCAGCATTTT

abundance: NA
d_gene: NA
j_gene: TRBJ2-7
v_gene: TRBV29-1
CDR3aa: CSVRRMESATYEQYF
CDR3nt: TGCAGCGTTAGACGTATGGAAAGTGCAACCTACGAGCAGTACTTC

abundance: NA
d_gene: TRBD2
j_gene: TRBJ2-1
v_gene: TRBV5-1
CDR3aa: CASVSGGLAGGDEQFF
CDR3nt: TGCGCCAGCGTCAGCGGTGGACTAGCGGGGGGAGATGAGCAGTTCTTC

abundance: NA
d_gene: TRBD1
j_gene: TRBJ1-5
v_gene: TRBV19
CDR3aa: CASSDRAWGNQPQHF
CDR3nt: TGTGCCAGTTCGGACAGGGCTTGGGGCAATCAGCCCCAGCATTTT

abundance: once
d_gene: NA
j_gene: TRBJ1-2
v_gene: TRBV7-2
CDR3aa: CASSLVGLGYGYTF
CDR3nt: TGTGCCAGCAGCTTAGTGGGGTTGGGCTATGGCTACACCTTC

abundance: NA
d_gene: TRBD2
j_gene: TRBJ2-7
v_gene: TRBV27
CDR3aa: CASNPAGGPYEQYF
CDR3nt: TGTGCCAGCAATCCAGCGGGGGGTCCCTACGAGCAGTACTTC

abundance: NA
d_gene: TRBD2
j_gene: TRBJ2-1
v_gene: TRBV11-3
CDR3aa: CASSARTSGTHNEQFF
CDR3nt: TGTGCCAGCAGCGCCCGGACTAGCGGGACGCACAATGAGCAGTTCTTC

abundance: once
d_gene: TRBD1
j_gene: TRBJ1-3
v_gene: TRBV30
CDR3aa: CAWSRMTRGGQGRSGNTIYF
CDR3nt: TGTGCCTGGAGCCGAATGACCCGAGGCGGACAGGGACGCTCTGGAAACACCATATATTTT

abundance: NA
d_gene: NA
j_gene: TRBJ1-2
v_gene: TRBV5-6
CDR3aa: CASSLSPGQSTHF
CDR3nt: TGTGCCAGCAGCTTGAGTCCCGGACAGTCTACCCACTTC

abundance: NA
d_gene: NA
j_gene: TRBJ2-2
v_gene: TRBV18
CDR3aa: CASSGRSDTGELFF
CDR3nt: TGTGCCAGCTCCGGGCGTTCGGACACCGGGGAGCTGTTTTTT